The 2 T cell receptor beta chains below come from one sample, sequenced in a study of CD8 T cells in Susac syndrome. It was with random hexamers that roughly 0.45 to 1 ug RNA was reverse transcribed. Using its own MiXCR run on the immunoSEQ multiplex PCR reads, TCRdb lists one record per CDR3 protein. This table has about 140,000 distinct CDR3 sequences, roughly 94% appearing once. The source material was CD4+ T cells from PBMCs. The source is a human donor with Susac syndrome.

This chain uses TRBV11-2 with TRBJ2-1, with 7 bases matching TRBD2. The CDR3 covers 13 residues. Germline V lookup: CDR1 SGHAT, CDR2 FQNNGV. With V trimmed by 1 base and J by 6 bases, 0 bases remained unmatched. CDR3 sequence: CASSLGTSNEQFF. Written as DNA, the CDR3 is TGTGCCAGCAGCTTAGGGACTAGCAATGAGCAGTTCTTC.

The chain combines TRBV27 with TRBJ2-7; D may be TRBD1 (7 bases). V was pared by 6 bases and J by 0 bases, with 15 bases between. There are 15 residues in the CDR3. Germline loops: CDR1 MNHEY, CDR2 SMNVEV (reference sequence). CDR3 region: CASRGRGTVSYEQYF. As DNA, the CDR3 is TGTGCCAGCAGGGGCCGGGGGACAGTCTCCTACGAGCAGTACTTC.